Listed below are T cell receptor beta chains from one sample, sequenced in a study of blood T cell repertoires in COVID-19. Clones were sequenced by immunoSEQ multiplex PCR, and TCRdb holds only the in-frame ones, with some missing. The table shows fewer than 110,000 clones, with 85% to 95% occurring only once. Input material: peripheral blood. Receptors originate from a woman in her 30s with acute or convalescent COVID-19. The CDR3 runs from the conserved cysteine through the conserved F or W. A D gene is named only where the DNA matches it firmly. A clone size is listed for some rows: how often the clone was seen (once, few, many), or a class if it is expanded.

V gene,CDR3 length,D gene,clone size,J gene,CDR3 protein,CDR3 DNA
TRBV19,16,-,-,TRBJ2-1,CASSIRSAWTYNEQFF,TGTGCCAGTAGTATCAGGTCGGCATGGACCTACAATGAGCAGTTCTTC
TRBV11-2,13,TRBD1,-,TRBJ1-2,CATRGQGYYGYTF,TGTGCCACCAGGGGACAGGGTTACTATGGCTACACCTTC
TRBV11-3,16,TRBD2,-,TRBJ2-3,CASSLGQRGGADTQYF,TGTGCCAGCAGCTTAGGCCAGCGGGGGGGCGCAGATACGCAGTATTTT
TRBV24-1,14,-,few,TRBJ2-2,CATSDLRDTGELFF,TGTGCCACCAGTGATTTGCGGGACACCGGGGAGCTGTTTTTT
TRBV5-4,13,-,-,TRBJ2-7,CASSFFRGTEQYF,TGTGCCAGCAGCTTTTTCAGGGGAACCGAGCAGTACTTC
TRBV6-2/TRBV6-3,14,-,-,TRBJ1-5,CASSYAAANQPQHF,TGTGCCAGCAGTTACGCGGCGGCCAATCAGCCCCAGCATTTT
TRBV7-3,13,TRBD1,-,TRBJ1-1,CASSITGGTEAFF,TGTGCCAGCAGCATCACAGGGGGCACTGAAGCTTTCTTT
TRBV2,16,-,-,TRBJ1-4,CATTHGRGMLGEKLFF,TGTGCCACAACCCATGGCAGGGGAATGTTAGGAGAAAAACTGTTTTTT
TRBV3-1/TRBV3-2,15,TRBD2,-,TRBJ2-1,CASSQVSGSYGEQFF,TGTGCCAGCAGCCAAGTAAGCGGGAGTTATGGTGAGCAGTTCTTC
TRBV11-2,16,TRBD1,-,TRBJ1-6,CASSWTGSSYNSPLHF,TGTGCCAGCAGCTGGACAGGGAGCTCCTATAATTCACCCCTCCACTTT
TRBV5-4,12,-,-,TRBJ2-5,CASSSGVETQYF,TGTGCCAGCAGCTCAGGGGTAGAGACCCAGTACTTC
TRBV18,15,-,-,TRBJ2-1,CASSPLTSRYNEQFF,TGTGCCAGCTCACCCCTGACTAGTAGATACAATGAGCAGTTCTTC
TRBV19,13,-,once,TRBJ1-3,CASSARRLDTIYF,TGTGCCAGTAGTGCGAGGAGGTTAGACACCATATATTTT
TRBV2,18,TRBD1,-,TRBJ1-2,CASSAVPGQGWVNYGYTF,TGTGCCAGCAGTGCCGTCCCGGGACAGGGTTGGGTTAACTATGGCTACACCTTC
TRBV30,13,TRBD1,-,TRBJ1-1,CAWSPGGLTEAFF,TGTGCCTGGAGCCCAGGGGGACTGACTGAAGCTTTCTTT
TRBV4-1,14,-,few,TRBJ2-5,CASSQGGAQETQYF,TGCGCCAGCAGCCAAGGCGGGGCCCAAGAGACCCAGTACTTC
TRBV25-1,16,TRBD1,-,TRBJ2-3,CASSYSGTGITDTQYF,TGTGCCAGCAGTTACTCCGGGACAGGGATTACAGATACGCAGTATTTT
TRBV30,14,-,-,TRBJ1-3,CAWDVGAPGNTIYF,TGTGCCTGGGACGTGGGGGCGCCTGGAAACACCATATATTTT
TRBV18,14,-,-,TRBJ1-2,CASYSDTSRTGYTF,TGTGCCAGCTATTCGGACACCTCTCGGACGGGCTACACCTTC
TRBV28,16,TRBD2,-,TRBJ2-7,CASSLSLNGGDGEQYF,TGTGCCAGCAGTTTATCACTGAACGGGGGGGATGGCGAGCAGTACTTC
TRBV10-3,16,-,-,TRBJ1-5,CAISESLGVGNQPQHF,TGTGCCATCAGTGAGTCTTTAGGGGTAGGTAATCAGCCCCAGCATTTT
TRBV9,19,TRBD1,-,TRBJ1-2,CASSTPSPRADRTNYGYTF,TGTGCCAGCAGCACACCGTCCCCAAGAGCGGACAGGACTAACTATGGCTACACCTTC
TRBV6-2/TRBV6-3,16,TRBD1,-,TRBJ2-1,CASSFGQGINIDEQFF,TGTGCCAGCAGTTTCGGACAGGGGATTAATATAGATGAGCAGTTCTTC
TRBV30,13,-,once,TRBJ1-1,CAWSPQGNTEAFF,TGTGCCTGGAGCCCCCAGGGGAACACTGAAGCTTTCTTT